One sample yielded the 23 T cell receptor beta chains listed below, sequenced in a study of type 1 regulatory T cells. Using its own MiXCR run on the reads, TCRdb lists one record per CDR3 protein. The sample holds roughly 71,000 distinct CDR3 sequences, around 20% seen once. Overall study findings and caveats: Compared with non-Tr1 cells, Tr1 cells showed a narrower TCR repertoire.

These receptors' antigens are unknown. Sequencing was carried out using cultured type 1 regulatory T (Tr1) cells, either the whole culture or a sorted fraction (not recorded which). The source of these receptors is a human donor in good health.

The chain is built from TRBV30 and TRBJ1-2; 10 nucleotides line up with TRBD1. After removal of 3 bases from V and 5 bases from J, the junction contained 6 bases not matched to a gene. This CDR3 region has 14 residues. Germline V gene lookup returns CDR1 GTSNPN and CDR2 SVGIG (reference sequence). This CDR3 is CAWRRQGASYGYTF. In nucleotides, the CDR3 is TGTGCCTGGAGACGACAGGGGGCCTCATATGGCTACACCTTC.

The chain combines TRBV18 with TRBJ2-7, with 8 positions matching TRBD2. Trimming at V came to 3 bases and at J to 3 bases, leaving 7 bases not matched to a gene. The CDR3 length is 15 residues. Germline V gene data show CDR1 as KGHSH and CDR2 as LQKENI. CDR3 protein: CASSPGPGGLYEQYF. Here the CDR3 DNA reads TGTGCCAGCTCACCGGGTCCGGGGGGGCTCTACGAGCAGTACTTC.

This clonotype was counted between two and nine times. The genes are TRBV3-1 and TRBJ2-1; weak D call: TRBD2 (6 bases). CDR1 is LGHDT, CDR2 YNNKEL, per germline (reference sequence). The CDR3 consists of 14 residues. Trimming cost V 4 bases and J 4 bases, with 11 bases left between them. In nucleotides, the CDR3 is TGTGCCAGCAGCCCACGGAGGGCTTACAATGAGCAGTTCTTC. It codes for CASSPRRAYNEQFF.

This clonotype was picked up a small number of times. The rearrangement links TRBV7-8 to TRBJ1-4; 7 bases line up with TRBD1. The CDR3 loop spans 14 amino acids. Germline CDR1 SGHVS, CDR2 FQNEAQ. V lost 8 bases, J lost 1 base, and 4 bases stayed unmatched. CDR3 in DNA: TGTGCCAGCGGTAGACAGGGAACTAATGAAAAACTGTTTTTT. Translated, it gives CASGRQGTNEKLFF.

This clonotype was picked up one time. A much more abundant neighbour one base away suggests this may be a read error. The gene calls are TRBV5-1 and TRBJ2-2, with 11 bases matching TRBD2. Germline V gene sequence: CDR1 SGHRS, CDR2 YFSETQ. This CDR3 contains 16 residues. The CDR3: CASSPRLAGNAGELFF. The CDR3 nucleotides read TGCGCCAGCAGCCCTAGACTAGCGGGGAACGCCGGGGAGCTGTTTTTT.

This clonotype was seen a handful of times. The V and J genes are TRBV12-3 or TRBV12-4 and TRBJ1-5; 7 bases align to TRBD1. The CDR3 contains 16 residues. The trim removed 5 bases at V and 6 bases at J, leaving 13 bases unmatched. CDR3 sequence (DNA): TGTGCCAGCAGTCCCCAGGGGGTTCTGGGCGGTCAGCCCCAGCATTTT. Translation gives CASSPQGVLGGQPQHF.

The V and J genes are TRBV5-5 and TRBJ2-6; possibly TRBD1 for D (6 bases). The CDR3 spans 17 residues. Per the germline V gene, CDR1 is SGHKS and CDR2 is YYEKEE (reference sequence). The V end was cut by 0 bases, the J end by 1 base, with 11 bases between. DNA of the CDR3: TGTGCCAGCAGCTTGGTGACAGGTAGTTCTGGGGCCAACGTCCTGACTTTC. Its protein is CASSLVTGSSGANVLTF.

The chain uses TRBV9 and TRBJ2-5; D is unresolved. Deletions cut 2 bases from V and 5 bases from J, with 10 bases between. This CDR3 contains 13 residues. Germline CDR1 reads SGDLS; CDR2 reads YYNGEE. In DNA, the CDR3 is TGTGCCAGCAGCGTTGACCCTCTGGAGACCCAGTACTTC. Amino acid sequence: CASSVDPLETQYF.

This clonotype was seen a handful of times. This sequence joins TRBV28 and TRBJ2-1; a possible D gene is TRBD1 (6 bases). Trimming removed 10 bases from V and 14 bases from J, with 27 bases in between. CDR1 is MDHEN and CDR2 is SYDVKM in the germline V gene. CDR3 size: 14 residues. The CDR3 region has the DNA TGTGCCACCAGGGGTGGGGGAGTCGTATCCTGGGAGTTCTTC. Its protein product is CATRGGGVVSWEFF.

This clonotype came up a few times. J is TRBJ2-1 and V is TRBV12-5; 8 bases agree with TRBD2. The germline V gene encodes CDR1 LGHNT and CDR2 FRNRAP. The length of the CDR3 is 14 residues. V shed 3 bases and J 5 bases; nucleotides not matched to a gene: 3. CDR3 nucleotides: TGTGCTAGTGGTTTCGGGAGGGGAAACAATGAGCAGTTCTTC. Translation gives CASGFGRGNNEQFF.

This clonotype came up a few times. The V and J genes are TRBV4-3 and TRBJ2-2; 9 nucleotides line up with TRBD2. Germline loops: CDR1 LGHNA, CDR2 YSLEER. The CDR3 has 18 amino acids. The V gene end was trimmed by 2 bases and the J gene end by 1 base; junction bases not matched to a gene: 8. The CDR3 loop is CASSQQPGLAVNTGELFF. CDR3 nucleotide sequence: TGCGCCAGCAGCCAACAACCGGGACTAGCAGTGAACACCGGGGAGCTGTTTTTT.

This clonotype showed up just a few times. The chain joins TRBV20-1 to TRBJ2-7, with TRBD2 identical over 8 bases. Germline trimming cut 2 bases from V and 0 bases from J; bases unmatched to any gene: 3. CDR1 and CDR2 (germline): DFQATT, SNEGSKA (reference sequence). The CDR3 has 14 residues. The DNA of the CDR3 is TGCAGTGCTAGAAGGCTAGCGGGCTCCTACGAGCAGTACTTC. Its protein is CSARRLAGSYEQYF.

This rearrangement joins TRBV7-9 to TRBJ1-2; D is perhaps TRBD1 (5 bases). From germline, CDR1 is SEHNR and CDR2 FQNEAQ (reference sequence). CDR3 length equals 13 residues. The ends were cut back, 5 bases at V and 6 bases at J, with 13 bases in the middle. The DNA for the CDR3 is TGTGCCAGCAGCCCTACGGGGACGGATGGCTACACCTTC. This codes for CASSPTGTDGYTF.

This clonotype was counted between two and nine times. The chain is built from TRBV7-3 and TRBJ2-2; D is unresolved. Trimming took off 2 bases at V and 5 bases at J, with 12 bases between the two ends. The germline gives CDR1 SGHTA, CDR2 FQGTGA. This CDR3 comprises 15 residues. CDR3 bases: TGTGCCAGCAGCTTAGGGGTAGCCGGGACCGGGGAGCTGTTTTTT. It is translated as CASSLGVAGTGELFF.

This clonotype was seen a handful of times. This sequence joins TRBV27 and TRBJ2-4; D is unclear. The CDR3 runs to 16 residues. Per germline, CDR1 MNHEY and CDR2 SMNVEV (reference sequence). Trimming removed 5 bases at V and 1 base at J, with 15 bases between. CDR3 sequence: CASSPTLGFAKNIQYF. The CDR3 DNA reads TGTGCCAGCAGTCCAACTCTGGGATTCGCCAAAAACATTCAGTACTTC.

This clonotype has more than one count but fewer than ten. The chain employs TRBV20-1 and TRBJ1-1; D unresolved. Trimming pared 2 bases from V and 4 bases from J, leaving 11 bases between. This CDR3 is 13 amino acids long. CDR1 is DFQATT, CDR2 SNEGSKA, per germline (reference sequence). For the CDR3, the DNA is TGCAGTGCTAGACCCGGGGTGAGCACTGAAGCTTTCTTT. Protein: CSARPGVSTEAFF.

The sample holds a few counts of this clonotype. J is TRBJ2-1 and V is TRBV7-8; 7 bases are a match to TRBD2. Germline-derived CDR1 and CDR2 are SGHVS and FQNEAQ. The CDR3 contains 17 residues. After removal of 7 bases from V and 0 bases from J, the junction contained 12 bases not matched to a gene. The CDR3 DNA reads TGTGCCAGCAAGGTTTCTAGCGGAGGAGGCTCCTACAATGAGCAGTTCTTC. The encoded protein is CASKVSSGGGSYNEQFF. Filled out from reference TRBV7-8 and TRBJ2-1, the complete variable domain reads GAGVSQSPRYKVAKRGQDVALRCDPISGHVSLFWYQQALGQGPEFLTYFQNEAQLDKSGLPSDRFFAERPEGSVSTLKIQRTQQEDSAVYLCASKVSSGGGSYNEQFFGPGTRLTVL.

This chain joins TRBV5-1 and TRBJ2-1; D unclear. The V gene's germline CDR1 is SGHRS and CDR2 YFSETQ. V lost 5 bases and J lost 0, with 12 bases in between. The CDR3 extends over 15 amino acids. CDR3 in amino acids: CASRSLQSSYNEQFF. CDR3 nucleotide sequence: TGCGCCAGCAGATCCCTCCAGAGCTCCTACAATGAGCAGTTCTTC.

This clonotype showed up many times. V is TRBV29-1 and J is TRBJ1-6; D is ambiguous. The V gene lost 4 bases and the J gene lost 10 bases, with 11 bases spanning the gap. This CDR3 comprises 12 residues. The germline CDR1 and CDR2 sequences are SQVTM and ANQGSEA. CDR3 region: CSVGTSGSPLHF. The CDR3 bases are TGCAGCGTTGGAACATCGGGGTCACCCCTCCACTTT.

This clonotype came up a few times. J is TRBJ1-2 and V is TRBV28; D is unresolved. Germline loops: CDR1 MDHEN, CDR2 SYDVKM. The CDR3 consists of 13 residues. V was pared by 6 bases and J by 4 bases, with 12 bases between. The CDR3 DNA sequence: TGTGCCAGCAGCTCCCCGGCCGTCTATGGCTACACCTTC. As protein: CASSSPAVYGYTF.

This clonotype was recorded at least ten times. The chain joins TRBV10-3 to TRBJ2-5; no clear D. V dropped 7 bases and J dropped 4 bases, with 16 bases sitting between them. This CDR3 has 14 amino acids. CDR1 and CDR2 (germline): ENHRY, SYGVKD. In DNA form, the CDR3 reads TGTGCCATCACCAATGACCCGCAGGTAGAGACCCAGTACTTC. Protein product: CAITNDPQVETQYF.

J is TRBJ1-2 and V is TRBV9; D unclear. Trimming removed 3 bases at V and 7 bases at J, with 19 bases between. Germline CDR1 reads SGDLS; CDR2 reads YYNGEE. This CDR3 is built from 15 residues. CDR3 coding DNA: TGTGCCAGCAGCGAGCTTGGGTTATCTGTTTCTGGCTACACCTTC. Protein sequence: CASSELGLSVSGYTF.

The V call is TRBV28, the J call TRBJ1-5; D may be TRBD1 (6 bases). Germline CDR1 is MDHEN and CDR2 is SYDVKM. CDR3 length: 12 residues. With 6 bases removed from V and 5 bases from J, the gap between germline ends came to 8 bases. CDR3 bases: TGTGCCAGCAGGGACAGATATCAGCCCCAGCATTTT. Protein sequence: CASRDRYQPQHF.